This TCR beta chain was identified during a study of post-analysis software for immune sequencing data. Libraries were made from TCR beta cDNA, and they carried unique molecular identifiers. There were 1 to 10 million T cells, and around 460,000 cDNA molecules came from them. One entry per CDR3 protein, called by TCRdb with MiXCR from the PCR reads. The table has about 770,000 distinct CDR3 sequences, about half seen once. Findings of the study overall: Pronounced co-clustering by F measure was evident among identically batched samples. Versus controls, multiple sclerosis patients showed significantly lower diversity (normalized Chao1).

This clonotype was observed a few times. The antigen is not known. The sample consisted of blood. The origin of this receptor is a girl between 10 and 17 years old with multiple sclerosis.

The CDR3 DNA sequence: TGCAGTGCTACTTGGACTAGCGGACAAGAGACCCAGTACTTC. Residues: CSATWTSGQETQYF. J is TRBJ2-5 and V is TRBV20-1, with 10 bases lining up with TRBD2. The V gene's germline CDR1 is DFQATT and CDR2 SNEGSKA (reference sequence). The CDR3 is 14 residues long. V trimming: 4 bases; J trimming: 2 bases; junction bases outside the gene matches: 4.